This T cell receptor (beta chain) was recorded in a study of identifying expanded T cells in peripheral blood. Study conclusions and caveats: Differentially abundant clones: about 1.1 between replicates, approximately 16 at approximately two weeks, more than 18 at four.

On this clone itself: Antigen unknown. At the DNA level, this CDR3 is encoded by other sequences in the same sample as well.

The protocol was immunoSEQ multiplex PCR, while the TCRdb copy is restricted to in-frame clones and leaves out a portion. Seen here are 110,000 or so clones, about 87% observed once, and the top ten hold about 8.6%. Collection occurred without any documented infections or immune events in donors. This clonotype was sampled from a person aged 18 to 75 in good health. The material sequenced was blood.

The CDR3 loop reads CASSLGQNYGYTF. For the CDR3, the DNA is TGTGCCAGCAGCTTAGGGCAGAACTATGGCTACACCTTC. The rearrangement joins TRBV5-4 to TRBJ1-2, with no clear D. Trimming left V 2 bases short and J 2 bases short, with 7 bases between. The germline gives CDR1 SGHNT, CDR2 YYREEE (reference sequence). The CDR3 extends over 13 amino acids. Based on the CDR3 plus reference TRBV5-4 and TRBJ1-2, the full variable domain is ETGVTQSPTHLIKTRGQQVTLRCSSQSGHNTVSWYQQALGQGPQFIFQYYREEENGRGNFPPRFSGLQFPNYSSELNVNALELDDSALYLCASSLGQNYGYTFGSGTRLTVV.